The TCR beta chain described here comes from a study of Ad26.COV2.S vaccination and SARS-CoV-2 variants. Study details: Doses of Ad26.COV2.S were injected into muscle once or twice, 56 days apart.

TCRdb's table, derived via immunoSEQ multiplex PCR, lists solely in-frame clones and lacks some. The sample consists of a few hundred thousand clones, roughly 91% of them appearing once. The treatment is: some 20 received Ad26.COV2.S at low or high dose, single or two shots; about 5 received placebo; per-sample allocation not given. Day 63 after the first injection of vaccine or placebo was the sampling time. CDR3 length: 15 amino acids. CDR1 MDHEN and CDR2 SYDVKM come from the germline V gene. Trimming stripped 4 bases from V and 6 bases from J, with 16 bases between. The sequence was obtained from a person between 18 and 59 years old who received the Ad26.COV2.S COVID-19 vaccine or a placebo. This chain joins TRBV28 and TRBJ2-1, with D unclear. The source material was peripheral blood, sampled in a trial of Ad26.COV2.S vaccine versus placebo. The CDR3 DNA sequence: TGTGCCAGCAGTTCTGCCCCTTCCCCGATCAATGAGCAGTTCTTC. Protein: CASSSAPSPINEQFF.